A selection of T cell receptor beta chains follows, all from one sample in a study of T cells after yellow fever vaccination. TCRdb re-called the 5' RACE reads through MiXCR, storing one row per CDR3 protein. The table records 500,000 to 550,000 distinct CDR3 sequences, 21% of them present only once. Source: PBMCs, taken less than 25 days after the first yellow fever vaccination. Source of these receptors: a man aged 18 to 29 who received the YFV17D yellow fever vaccine. The CDR3 runs from the conserved cysteine through the conserved F or W. The order of the fields is D gene, clone size, V gene, J gene, CDR3 DNA, CDR3 protein. A D gene is named only where the DNA matches it firmly. The size entry is marked missing in some rows and otherwise reads once, few, many or a size class.

d_gene: TRBD1
abundance: -
v_gene: TRBV15
j_gene: TRBJ2-1
CDR3nt: TGTGCCACCAGCAGAAGAGGAGGACAGGGGGGTTTCAATGAGCAGTTCTTC
CDR3aa: CATSRRGGQGGFNEQFF

d_gene: -
abundance: few
v_gene: TRBV19
j_gene: TRBJ2-2
CDR3nt: TGTGCCAGTAGTATAGAGGGGACAATCACCGGGGAGCTGTTTTTT
CDR3aa: CASSIEGTITGELFF

d_gene: -
abundance: -
v_gene: TRBV3-1
j_gene: TRBJ2-2
CDR3nt: TGTGCCAGCAGCCCTAGACTAGTCGGAGGTACCGGGGAGCTGTTTTTT
CDR3aa: CASSPRLVGGTGELFF

d_gene: TRBD1
abundance: many
v_gene: TRBV5-5
j_gene: TRBJ2-1
CDR3nt: TGTGCCAGCAGACGGGACAGGTCTTACAATGAGCAGTTCTTC
CDR3aa: CASRRDRSYNEQFF

d_gene: TRBD2
abundance: few
v_gene: TRBV7-9
j_gene: TRBJ2-3
CDR3nt: TGTGCCAGCAGCTCAGTGACTAGCCTGAACGGAGATACGCAGTATTTT
CDR3aa: CASSSVTSLNGDTQYF

d_gene: -
abundance: -
v_gene: TRBV5-6
j_gene: TRBJ2-4
CDR3nt: TGTGCCAGCAGGCTTTCTCCTCGGGCCAAAAACATTCAGTACTTC
CDR3aa: CASRLSPRAKNIQYF

d_gene: TRBD1
abundance: -
v_gene: TRBV20-1
j_gene: TRBJ1-2
CDR3nt: TGCAGTGTAACCCCGGGACAGACGGCCGACTATGGCTACACCTTC
CDR3aa: CSVTPGQTADYGYTF

d_gene: TRBD1
abundance: -
v_gene: TRBV5-5
j_gene: TRBJ1-2
CDR3nt: TGTGCCAGCAGCCTGGGACAGGGGGCAAGTGGCTACACCTTC
CDR3aa: CASSLGQGASGYTF

d_gene: -
abundance: few
v_gene: TRBV10-1
j_gene: TRBJ2-2
CDR3nt: TGCGCCAGCAGTTACGAAGTGAACACCGGGGAGCTGTTTTTT
CDR3aa: CASSYEVNTGELFF

d_gene: -
abundance: few
v_gene: TRBV5-1
j_gene: TRBJ1-3
CDR3nt: TGCGCCAGCAGCTTGGTTTCGGGTGGAAACACCATATATTTT
CDR3aa: CASSLVSGGNTIYF

d_gene: -
abundance: few
v_gene: TRBV12-3/TRBV12-4
j_gene: TRBJ2-5
CDR3nt: TGTGCCAGCAGTTTGATGGCCCGGGAGACCCAGTACTTC
CDR3aa: CASSLMARETQYF

d_gene: -
abundance: few
v_gene: TRBV3-1
j_gene: TRBJ1-1
CDR3nt: TGTGCCAGCAACCACCTACAGGACCCGAACACTGAAGCTTTCTTT
CDR3aa: CASNHLQDPNTEAFF

d_gene: TRBD1
abundance: -
v_gene: TRBV7-2
j_gene: TRBJ2-7
CDR3nt: TGTGCCAGCAGCCGCCAACAGGGGGCCTACTACGAGCAGTACTTC
CDR3aa: CASSRQQGAYYEQYF

d_gene: -
abundance: -
v_gene: TRBV28
j_gene: TRBJ1-5
CDR3nt: TGTGCCAGCAGTTTAGGGGTGTTCGAGCCCCAGCATTTT
CDR3aa: CASSLGVFEPQHF

d_gene: TRBD1
abundance: many
v_gene: TRBV7-3
j_gene: TRBJ2-1
CDR3nt: TGTGCCAGCAGCTTCCGGGACAGGGGTTCCGATGAGCAGTTCTTC
CDR3aa: CASSFRDRGSDEQFF

d_gene: TRBD2
abundance: -
v_gene: TRBV25-1
j_gene: TRBJ2-3
CDR3nt: TGTGCCAGCAGACTAGCGGGGGCCACAGATACGCAGTATTTT
CDR3aa: CASRLAGATDTQYF

d_gene: -
abundance: few
v_gene: TRBV7-9
j_gene: TRBJ2-5
CDR3nt: TGTGCCAGCAGCTTCCAGGCTTCGTACCAAGAGACCCAGTACTTC
CDR3aa: CASSFQASYQETQYF

d_gene: TRBD1
abundance: -
v_gene: TRBV7-9
j_gene: TRBJ2-2
CDR3nt: TGTGCCAGCAGCTCCCACCCCAGGGGGCCCAACACCGGGGAGCTGTTTTTT
CDR3aa: CASSSHPRGPNTGELFF

d_gene: -
abundance: -
v_gene: TRBV12-3/TRBV12-4
j_gene: TRBJ1-2
CDR3nt: TGTGCCAGCTCCCGGGGCGCGGTGAGCGGCTACACCTTC
CDR3aa: CASSRGAVSGYTF

d_gene: TRBD2
abundance: -
v_gene: TRBV6-5
j_gene: TRBJ2-3
CDR3nt: TGTGCCAGCAGTTACTCTGGGCGGGGGAGCACAGATACGCAGTATTTT
CDR3aa: CASSYSGRGSTDTQYF

d_gene: TRBD2
abundance: -
v_gene: TRBV7-8
j_gene: TRBJ2-5
CDR3nt: TGTGCCAGCAGATCACGAAGGACCGGGACTAGCCGCGAGACCCAGTACTTC
CDR3aa: CASRSRRTGTSRETQYF

d_gene: -
abundance: few
v_gene: TRBV4-1
j_gene: TRBJ2-5
CDR3nt: TGCGCCAGCAGCCAAGCTGTCGGGACGGGACAAGAGACCCAGTACTTC
CDR3aa: CASSQAVGTGQETQYF

d_gene: TRBD1
abundance: few
v_gene: TRBV12-3/TRBV12-4
j_gene: TRBJ2-7
CDR3nt: TGTGCCAGCAGTTCCCGGGACAGGGGTTACGAGCAGTACTTC
CDR3aa: CASSSRDRGYEQYF

d_gene: -
abundance: -
v_gene: TRBV12-3/TRBV12-4
j_gene: TRBJ1-1
CDR3nt: TGTGCCAGCAGCCCCCAGGGGTCGGTGGCTTTCTTT
CDR3aa: CASSPQGSVAFF

d_gene: TRBD1
abundance: -
v_gene: TRBV5-1
j_gene: TRBJ1-1
CDR3nt: TGCGCCAGCAGCCGGAAGACAGACAGGGCTGATGGGGCTTTCTTT
CDR3aa: CASSRKTDRADGAFF

d_gene: -
abundance: -
v_gene: TRBV7-9
j_gene: TRBJ2-7
CDR3nt: TGTGCCAGCAGCTCATTAAGGGGAAAGGCCTACGAGCAGTACTTC
CDR3aa: CASSSLRGKAYEQYF

d_gene: TRBD1
abundance: many
v_gene: TRBV12-3/TRBV12-4
j_gene: TRBJ1-2
CDR3nt: TGTGCCAGCAGTCCGGGACAGGGGTCCCTCTTCGGTGGCTACACCTTC
CDR3aa: CASSPGQGSLFGGYTF